This T cell receptor beta chain derives from a study of early T cells in non-severe SARS-CoV-2 infection. Study context: Sequencing input comprised bulk RNA from unsorted whole blood; chain pairing was not available.

There are many counts of this clonotype. The antigen remains unidentified. Germline CDR1 and CDR2: SGHVS and FQNEAQ. The trim removed 5 bases at V and 2 bases at J, leaving 9 bases unmatched. The CDR3 is 17 amino acids. Individual cDNA molecules each received unique molecular identifiers attached to them. Using its own MiXCR run on the 5' RACE reads, TCRdb lists one record per CDR3 protein. The sample lists tens of thousands of distinct CDR3 sequences, roughly an eighth occurring once. Broader study findings: VDJdb matches were skewed toward anti-spike CD8 T cell responses.

J is TRBJ1-3 and V is TRBV7-8, with 10 positions matching TRBD1. The TCR sequence derives from an adult who was a healthcare worker with PCR-confirmed SARS-CoV-2 infection or an uninfected control (not recorded which). Source material: whole blood. The CDR3 is CASSPLTGGVAGNTIYF. The CDR3 nucleotides read TGTGCCAGCAGCCCTCTGACAGGGGGCGTAGCTGGAAACACCATATATTTT.